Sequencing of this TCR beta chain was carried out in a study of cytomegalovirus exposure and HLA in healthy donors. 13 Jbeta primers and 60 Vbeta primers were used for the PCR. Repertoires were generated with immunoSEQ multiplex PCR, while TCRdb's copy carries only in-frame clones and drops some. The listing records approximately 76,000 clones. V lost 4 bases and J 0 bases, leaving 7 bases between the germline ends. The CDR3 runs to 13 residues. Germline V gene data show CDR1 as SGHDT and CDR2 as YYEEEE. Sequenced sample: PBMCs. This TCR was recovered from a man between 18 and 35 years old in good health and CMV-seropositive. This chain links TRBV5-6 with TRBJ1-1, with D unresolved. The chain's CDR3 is CASSRVVNTEAFF. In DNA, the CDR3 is TGTGCCAGCAGCCGGGTAGTGAACACTGAAGCTTTCTTT.